This TCR beta chain was obtained from a study of cytomegalovirus exposure and HLA in healthy donors. The study's findings and limits: A later analysis showed that HLA-associated TCR beta chains had undergone more clonal expansion than equally common others. A later analysis linked around 15,000 TCR beta sequences to HLA alleles at 0.05 false discovery rate. TCR beta V segments were, for the most part, productive about 87% or about 30% of the time in an earlier analysis.

Both 60 Vbeta primers and 13 Jbeta primers went into the PCR. Measured with immunoSEQ multiplex PCR; TCRdb has only the in-frame clones, and not every one. The sample yields about 160,000 clones, approximately 80% seen once. Comment on this clone: Its antigen is not identified.

Healthy individuals who donated bone marrow served as the donors. The CDR3 consists of 13 residues. CDR1 and CDR2 from the germline V gene are MNHEY and SMNVEV (reference sequence). The ends lost 5 bases at V and 4 bases at J; junction bases unmatched: 4. The V and J genes are TRBV27 and TRBJ2-5; 7 bases agree with TRBD1. Sequenced material: PBMCs. This clonotype was sampled from a boy younger than 10 in good health and CMV-seronegative. CDR3 sequence: CASSPDRVETQYF. CDR3 nucleotide sequence: TGTGCCAGCAGTCCTGACAGGGTAGAGACCCAGTACTTC.